The 30 T cell receptor beta chains reported below all come from one sample, sequenced in a study of T cells in Graves' hyperthyroidism and ophthalmopathy. TCR beta CDR3 region amplification was performed from RNA transcripts. With the HTBI primer set, the TCR CDR3 went through a first round of RT-PCR. TCRdb re-derived calls from the multiplex PCR reads in MiXCR, one entry per CDR3 protein. The sample yields 250,000 or so distinct CDR3 sequences, around 15% seen once. Specimen: blood. The receptors derive from a woman aged 45 to 65 with Graves' hyperthyroidism that later progressed to Graves' ophthalmopathy.

This clonotype has a count of ten or more. The V and J genes are TRBV5-1 and TRBJ1-6; 11 bases line up with TRBD1. V lost 3 bases and J lost 8; bases outside the gene matches: 10. CDR3 length equals 17 residues. Per the germline V gene, CDR1 is SGHRS and CDR2 is YFSETQ. The CDR3, as DNA: TGCGCCAGCAGCTCCGGGGGGACAGGGGGATTGGATTCACCCCTCCACTTT. Its protein product is CASSSGGTGGLDSPLHF.

This clonotype was observed many times. V usage is TRBV2 and J usage is TRBJ2-5; D tentatively reads TRBD1 or TRBD2 (5 bases each). CDR1 and CDR2 from the germline V gene are SNHLY and FYNNEI. CDR3 length: 13 residues. Trimming cost V 8 bases and J 4 bases, with 14 bases left between them. The CDR3 nucleotides are TGTGCCAGCCTATGGGGGTCCCCAGAGACCCAGTACTTC. Translated: CASLWGSPETQYF.

At least ten counts were recorded for this clonotype. Here the CDR3 reads CASSQADTSYEQYF. For the CDR3, the DNA is TGCGCCAGCAGCCAAGCCGACACTTCCTACGAGCAGTACTTC. The chain combines TRBV4-1 with TRBJ2-7; D is undetermined. From germline, CDR1 is MGHRA and CDR2 YSYEKL. This CDR3 has 14 amino acids. V lost 1 base, J lost 1 base, and 8 bases lay in between.

V gene TRBV4-1 combines with J gene TRBJ1-2; the D is unclear. Per the germline V gene, CDR1 is MGHRA and CDR2 is YSYEKL. CDR3 length: 13 amino acids. Trimming pared 1 base from V and 9 bases from J, leaving 12 bases between. DNA of the CDR3: TGCGCCAGCAGCCAAGTGTTCGCCAGGCGCTACACCTTC. Translation gives CASSQVFARRYTF.

The CDR3 DNA follows: TGCGCCAGCAGCTTGGACACAGATAATTCACCCCTCCACTTT. Encoded protein: CASSLDTDNSPLHF. The V call is TRBV5-1, the J call TRBJ1-6; D ambiguous. Deletions cut 0 bases from V and 5 bases from J, with 6 bases between. Germline V gene sequence: CDR1 SGHRS, CDR2 YFSETQ. This CDR3 has 14 amino acids. The full variable domain, rest sourced from reference TRBV5-1 and TRBJ1-6, is KAGVTQTPRYLIKTRGQQVTLSCSPISGHRSVSWYQQTPGQGLQFLFEYFSETQRNKGNFPGRFSGRQFSNSRSEMNVSTLELGDSALYLCASSLDTDNSPLHFGNGTRLTVT.

The J gene is TRBJ1-3, the V gene TRBV10-3, with D perhaps matching TRBD1 (5 bases). The ends were cut back, 8 bases at V and 2 bases at J, with 10 bases in the middle. This CDR3 comprises 13 residues. CDR1 is ENHRY, CDR2 SYGVKD, per germline. CDR3 sequence reads: CAISSDTGNTIYF. CDR3 coding DNA: TGTGCCATCTCTTCGGACACTGGAAACACCATATATTTT.

This sequence joins TRBV5-1 and TRBJ1-1, with D possibly being TRBD1 (6 bases). Germline-derived CDR1 and CDR2 are SGHRS and YFSETQ. V was pared by 2 bases and J by 4 bases, with 15 bases between. The CDR3 is 15 amino acids. Here the CDR3 reads CASSFLTGTGTEAFF. As DNA, the CDR3 is TGCGCCAGCAGCTTTCTAACAGGGACGGGCACTGAAGCTTTCTTT.

The V and J genes are TRBV5-1 and TRBJ2-3; TRBD2 is a possible D gene (6 bases). V lost 0 bases to trimming and J lost 4 bases, with 15 bases between them. Germline V lookup: CDR1 SGHRS, CDR2 YFSETQ. CDR3 length: 16 residues. Written as DNA, the CDR3 is TGCGCCAGCAGCTTGGCCGGCGGGGACCGAGCAGATACGCAGTATTTT. Translating gives CASSLAGGDRADTQYF.

This clonotype came up many times. The rearrangement uses TRBV28 and TRBJ1-1, with a possible D match to TRBD1 (6 bases). From germline, CDR1 is MDHEN and CDR2 SYDVKM. CDR3 length: 14 residues. The V gene lost 1 base and the J gene lost 10 bases, with 16 bases spanning the gap. The CDR3 spells CASSLSGAPVRAFF. The CDR3 nucleotides are TGTGCCAGCAGTTTATCGGGGGCGCCGGTCAGAGCTTTCTTT.

This clonotype showed up many times. The rearrangement uses TRBV12-3 or TRBV12-4 and TRBJ2-7; the D gene could be TRBD1 or TRBD2 (5 bases each). The ends were cut back, 6 bases at V and 3 bases at J, with 12 bases in the middle. The CDR3 has 13 amino acids. DNA for the CDR3: TGTGCCAGCAGCCCGGGACCTTACTACGAGCAGTACTTC. Its protein is CASSPGPYYEQYF.

This clonotype has a count of ten or more. The rearrangement uses TRBV12-3 or TRBV12-4 and TRBJ2-3, with D possibly being TRBD2 (5 bases). Trimming cost V 2 bases and J 2 bases, with 11 bases left between them. The CDR3 runs to 15 residues. The CDR3 loop is CASSLRGTPTDTQYF. CDR3 nucleotide sequence: TGTGCCAGCAGTTTACGGGGTACCCCCACAGATACGCAGTATTTT.

The sample holds many counts of this clonotype. V is TRBV7-2 and J is TRBJ2-3; D tentatively reads TRBD1 or TRBD2 (6 bases each). The V gene lost 1 base and the J gene lost 10 bases, with 12 bases spanning the gap. The CDR3 is 13 residues long. Germline values: CDR1 SGHTA, CDR2 FQGNSA. CDR3 region: CASSLEAEGAQYF. CDR3 nucleotides: TGTGCCAGCAGCTTAGAAGCGGAGGGGGCGCAGTATTTT.

This clonotype was recorded at least ten times. V usage is TRBV5-1 and J usage is TRBJ2-7; perhaps TRBD1 as D (5 bases). This CDR3 contains 13 residues. Germline CDR1 reads SGHRS; CDR2 reads YFSETQ. V was cut by 5 bases and J by 6 bases, with 15 bases left in between. The CDR3 spells CASRIDWGGEQYF. The CDR3 DNA reads as TGCGCCAGCAGGATTGATTGGGGCGGCGAGCAGTACTTC. Variable domain in full (rest from reference TRBV5-1 and TRBJ2-7): KAGVTQTPRYLIKTRGQQVTLSCSPISGHRSVSWYQQTPGQGLQFLFEYFSETQRNKGNFPGRFSGRQFSNSRSEMNVSTLELGDSALYLCASRIDWGGEQYFGPGTRLTVT.

The sample holds many counts of this clonotype. The chain joins TRBV5-8 to TRBJ2-7; D is perhaps TRBD2 (6 bases). The CDR3 is 12 residues long. Trimming took 4 bases from V and 5 from J, leaving 10 bases between them. The V gene's germline CDR1 is SGHTS and CDR2 YDEGEE. The CDR3 region is CASSGGINEQYF. For the CDR3, the DNA is TGTGCCAGCAGCGGCGGGATTAACGAGCAGTACTTC.

This clonotype has a count of ten or more. V and J are TRBV28 and TRBJ1-5; D is uncertain. Trimming pared 2 bases from V and 10 bases from J, leaving 18 bases between. The germline gives CDR1 MDHEN, CDR2 SYDVKM. CDR3 length equals 15 residues. The CDR3 loop reads CASSLMRATINPQHF. CDR3 in DNA: TGTGCCAGCAGTTTAATGAGGGCCACGATCAATCCCCAGCATTTT.

The chain combines TRBV15 with TRBJ2-5; TRBD2 matches 8 bases. The CDR3 is 15 residues long. Trimming cost V 2 bases and J 13 bases; bases outside gene matches: 15. Germline V CDR1 and CDR2: LNHNV, YYDKDF (reference sequence). In nucleotides, the CDR3 is TGTGCCACCAGCAGATTAAACTCGGGACTAGATTTGGTGTACTTC. Translation gives CATSRLNSGLDLVYF.

This clonotype appeared many times. J is TRBJ2-1 and V is TRBV6-5; 12 positions match TRBD2. The germline V gene has CDR1 MNHEY and CDR2 SVGAGI. The CDR3 is 19 residues long. The trim removed 2 bases at V and 2 bases at J, leaving 10 bases unmatched. The CDR3 loop reads CASSYTFASGRAAYNEQFF. The CDR3 nucleotides read TGTGCCAGCAGTTACACGTTTGCTAGCGGGAGGGCCGCCTACAATGAGCAGTTCTTC.

This clonotype has a count of ten or more. The CDR3 sequence: CASSEVGQGNEKLFF. As DNA, the CDR3 is TGTGCCAGCAGTGAAGTGGGACAGGGTAATGAAAAACTGTTTTTT. The chain has TRBV2 and TRBJ1-4; 9 nucleotides align to TRBD1. CDR3 length: 15 residues. J was trimmed by 4 bases and V by 1 base; bases with no gene match: 1. CDR1 SNHLY and CDR2 FYNNEI come from the germline V gene.

The gene calls are TRBV7-2 and TRBJ2-1; 7 bases align to TRBD2. The CDR3 covers 14 residues. Per germline, CDR1 SGHTA and CDR2 FQGNSA. V dropped 1 base and J dropped 8; count of bases not matched to a gene: 5. CDR3: CASSLGGRADEQFF. The CDR3 DNA follows: TGTGCCAGCAGCTTAGGGGGGAGGGCCGATGAGCAGTTCTTC.

The gene calls are TRBV7-9 and TRBJ1-3; D possibly corresponds to TRBD1 (6 bases). Germline-derived CDR1 and CDR2 are SEHNR and FQNEAQ (reference sequence). V shed 5 bases and J shed 1 base, with 15 bases lying between them. CDR3 length equals 16 residues. CDR3 nucleotides: TGTGCCAGCAGCATTCTTCCACAGGGATCTGGAAACACCATATATTTT. Translated, it gives CASSILPQGSGNTIYF.

The V and J genes are TRBV5-1 and TRBJ2-1; 7 nucleotides agree with TRBD1. Germline trimming cut 5 bases from V and 6 bases from J; bases unmatched to any gene: 2. The V gene's germline CDR1 is SGHRS and CDR2 YFSETQ. CDR3 length: 12 residues. The CDR3 DNA sequence: TGCGCCAGCAGATCAGGGGGCAATGAGCAGTTCTTC. It specifies CASRSGGNEQFF.

The J gene is TRBJ2-5, the V gene TRBV3-1; the D is unclear. This CDR3 has 15 amino acids. Between the trimmed V and J ends, which lost 0 bases and 5 bases, there was a span of 13 bases. Germline V gene sequence: CDR1 LGHDT, CDR2 YNNKEL (reference sequence). CDR3 DNA sequence: TGTGCCAGCAGCCAAGAGTTTCGGTTTGGGGAGACCCAGTACTTC. Residues: CASSQEFRFGETQYF.

In its sample, this clonotype was seen many times. V gene TRBV3-1 combines with J gene TRBJ2-1; TRBD1 matches at 10 bases. The CDR3 totals 15 residues. Per germline, CDR1 LGHDT and CDR2 YNNKEL (reference sequence). J was trimmed by 5 bases and V by 7 bases; bases with no gene match: 8. The CDR3 DNA reads as TGTGCCAGCACCCCGTCGGACAGGGGGGACAATGAGCAGTTCTTC. This gives the protein CASTPSDRGDNEQFF.

This clonotype was observed many times. Its ends do not fully match the called genes, so a read error is possible. The chain links TRBV6-1 to TRBJ2-1, with 9 positions matching TRBD2. The V gene's germline CDR1 is MNHNS and CDR2 SASEGT. The CDR3 extends over 15 amino acids. CDR3 region: CAMASGVDSYNEQFF. The CDR3 DNA follows: TGCGCCATGGCTAGCGGGGTTGACTCCTACAATGAGCAGTTCTTC.

This clonotype was found many times. The rearrangement links TRBV7-8 to TRBJ1-2; D remains ambiguous. V shed 4 bases and J shed 2 bases, with 14 bases lying between them. Looked up from germline, CDR1 is SGHVS and CDR2 is FQNEAQ. The CDR3 runs 15 residues. The CDR3 is CASSSRLPKNYGYTF. The DNA for the CDR3 is TGTGCCAGCAGCTCCCGGTTACCTAAGAACTATGGCTACACCTTC.

The J gene is TRBJ2-2, the V gene TRBV5-1; no firm D call. Germline V lookup: CDR1 SGHRS, CDR2 YFSETQ. The V gene lost 4 bases and the J gene lost 6 bases, with 10 bases spanning the gap. The CDR3 contains 13 residues. The CDR3 here is CASSPALAGELFF. CDR3 DNA: TGCGCCAGCAGCCCAGCCCTTGCCGGGGAGCTGTTTTTT. The whole variable domain, remainder taken from reference TRBV5-1 and TRBJ2-2, is KAGVTQTPRYLIKTRGQQVTLSCSPISGHRSVSWYQQTPGQGLQFLFEYFSETQRNKGNFPGRFSGRQFSNSRSEMNVSTLELGDSALYLCASSPALAGELFFGEGSRLTVL.

V gene TRBV5-1 combines with J gene TRBJ2-3, with TRBD1 matching over 7 bases. This CDR3 has 14 residues. Germline loops: CDR1 SGHRS, CDR2 YFSETQ. The ends lost 0 bases at V and 5 bases at J; junction bases unmatched: 3. CDR3 DNA sequence: TGCGCCAGCAGCTTGGAGGGGGCCGGAGATACGCAGTATTTT. This encodes CASSLEGAGDTQYF.

This clonotype has at least ten counts. The CDR3 nucleotides read TGCAGTGCTCGACTCCGTTGGACTGAAGCTTTCTTT. This sequence encodes CSARLRWTEAFF. This sequence joins TRBV20-1 and TRBJ1-1, with D unclear. The CDR3 totals 12 residues. The germline V and J ends were trimmed by 5 bases and 5 bases, with 12 bases remaining between them. The germline V gene has CDR1 DFQATT and CDR2 SNEGSKA (reference sequence).

This clonotype was seen ten or more times. The chain combines TRBV5-1 with TRBJ2-7; maybe TRBD1 (7 bases). V lost 4 bases and J 2 bases, leaving 13 bases between the germline ends. Germline V gene data show CDR1 as SGHRS and CDR2 as YFSETQ. This CDR3 contains 14 residues. CDR3 region: CASSPQGGTYEQYF. CDR3 coding DNA: TGCGCCAGCAGCCCCCAGGGGGGAACCTACGAGCAGTACTTC.

The CDR3 region has the DNA TGTGCCAGCAGTTTTTCGGGACAGGGTCGAAGGAACACTGAAGCTTTCTTT. Amino acids: CASSFSGQGRRNTEAFF. V usage is TRBV28 and J usage is TRBJ1-1; 9 bases are a match to TRBD1. This CDR3 contains 17 residues. Trimming removed 3 bases from V and 1 base from J; junction bases left unmatched: 9. Germline V gives CDR1 MDHEN, CDR2 SYDVKM.